The rows below give T cell receptor beta chains drawn from one sample of a study of technical replicates of blood from a handful of donors. The table came from immunoSEQ multiplex PCR; TCRdb's copy has only in-frame clones and leaves some out. The sample consists of over 50,000 clones, more than 75% of them appearing once. Sequences were obtained from PBMCs. These receptors were collected from a human donor in good health. Some clones in this sample may be carry-over from other donors' samples. CDR3s include the opening cysteine and the closing phenylalanine or tryptophan. Fields, in order: J gene, clone size, V gene, D gene, CDR3 protein, CDR3 DNA. D genes are given only for firm matches. Rows give clone size only sometimes, using once, few, many, or a class for an expanded clone.

TRBJ2-1	few	TRBV27	NA	CASRVRSVEFF	TGTGCCAGCAGAGTCCGTAGTGTGGAGTTCTTC
TRBJ2-5	NA	TRBV7-9	NA	CASRRASGQETQYF	TGTGCCAGCAGGAGGGCCAGCGGACAAGAGACCCAGTACTTC
TRBJ2-1	NA	TRBV29-1	TRBD2	CSVPRGTSSDEQFF	TGCAGCGTTCCCCGAGGGACTAGCAGCGATGAGCAGTTCTTC
TRBJ1-3	NA	TRBV13	NA	CASSLEGSGNTIYF	TGTGCCAGCAGCTTAGAGGGGTCTGGAAACACCATATATTTT
TRBJ2-1	NA	TRBV27	TRBD2	CARATSGGKDNEQFF	TGTGCCCGGGCGACTAGCGGGGGGAAAGACAATGAGCAGTTCTTC
TRBJ1-4	NA	TRBV15	TRBD1	CATSRVAGGEKLFF	TGTGCCACCAGCAGAGTGGCAGGGGGTGAAAAACTGTTTTTT
TRBJ2-1	NA	TRBV6-1	TRBD1	CASSEGQGGYNEQFF	TGTGCCAGCAGTGAAGGACAGGGGGGATACAATGAGCAGTTCTTC
TRBJ1-1	NA	TRBV7-9	NA	CAGGGPWNTEAFF	TGTGCCGGGGGGGGACCCTGGAACACTGAAGCTTTCTTT
TRBJ1-6	NA	TRBV6-6	NA	CASREQGSFYNSPLHF	TGTGCCAGCAGGGAACAGGGATCCTTCTATAATTCACCCCTCCACTTT
TRBJ1-2	NA	TRBV27	TRBD1	CASSASGTGGTITF	TGTGCCAGCAGTGCTTCCGGGACAGGGGGCACCATCACCTTC
TRBJ1-5	NA	TRBV10-3	NA	CAISESGSQPQHF	TGTGCCATCAGTGAGTCGGGGAGTCAGCCCCAGCATTTT
TRBJ2-3	NA	TRBV4-1	TRBD1	CASRQGASDTQYF	TGCGCCAGCAGACAGGGGGCGTCAGATACGCAGTATTTT
TRBJ2-5	NA	TRBV28	TRBD2	CASSRGGVETQYF	TGTGCCAGCTCACGGGGAGGGGTGGAGACCCAGTACTTC
TRBJ2-5	NA	TRBV7-8	TRBD2	CASSLETSGGRIETQYF	TGTGCCAGCAGCTTAGAGACTAGCGGGGGGAGGATAGAGACCCAGTACTTC